Below are 25 T cell receptor beta chains sequenced from a single sample in a study of blood T cell repertoires in COVID-19. Here immunoSEQ multiplex PCR was the method, and the copy in TCRdb shows in-frame clones only, minus some. The table shows about 39,000 clones, with 65% to 90% occurring only once. Sequencing used peripheral blood. The origin of the receptors is a human donor in a cohort sampled during active COVID-19.

V and J are TRBV4-2 and TRBJ1-2; 11 nucleotides agree with TRBD1. Germline V CDR1 and CDR2: LGHNA, YNFKEQ. The CDR3 consists of 14 residues. V gave up 0 bases and J gave up 7 bases; unmatched junction bases: 1. The CDR3 reads CASSQEGTGGGYTF. CDR3 coding DNA: TGTGCCAGCAGCCAAGAAGGGACAGGGGGTGGCTACACCTTC.

As regards this clone: Its ends do not fully match the called genes, so a read error is possible. V and J are TRBV6-1 and TRBJ2-7; 9 bases are a match to TRBD2. There are 13 residues in the CDR3. CDR1 MNHNS and CDR2 SASEGT come from the germline V gene. The CDR3 DNA is TGTGCCAGCAGTGAAGCGGGGACTAGCCTATTTAACTTC. Its protein product is CASSEAGTSLFNF.

The chain uses TRBV7-3 and TRBJ2-7; D is perhaps TRBD1 (5 bases). The CDR3 is 13 residues long. Germline V CDR1 and CDR2: SGHTA, FQGTGA. Trimming took off 5 bases at V and 6 bases at J, with 14 bases between the two ends. This CDR3 is CASSKDSFSEQYF. DNA of the CDR3: TGTGCCAGCAGCAAAGACAGCTTCTCCGAGCAGTACTTC.

For the CDR3, the DNA is TGCAGTGCTAGTCCTAGCGGGCCCACAGATACGCAGTATTTT. Protein product: CSASPSGPTDTQYF. The gene calls are TRBV20-1 and TRBJ2-3; 8 bases match TRBD2. This CDR3 comprises 14 residues. The germline V gene encodes CDR1 DFQATT and CDR2 SNEGSKA (reference sequence). Trimming removed 3 bases from V and 2 bases from J; junction bases left unmatched: 4.

V is TRBV18 and J is TRBJ1-4; D is undetermined. The CDR3 loop spans 13 amino acids. Trimming shortened V by 3 bases and J by 8 bases, and 10 bases separated the two germline ends. The germline V gene has CDR1 KGHSH and CDR2 LQKENI. In DNA, the CDR3 is TGTGCCAGCTCACCCTTTGGAGGGGAAAAACTGTTTTTT. Translated: CASSPFGGEKLFF. Drawing the rest from reference TRBV18 and TRBJ1-4, the complete variable domain is NAGVMQNPRHLVRRRGQEARLRCSPMKGHSHVYWYRQLPEEGLKFMVYLQKENIIDESGMPKERFSAEFPKEGPSILRIQQVVRGDSAAYFCASSPFGGEKLFFGSGTQLSVL.

The J gene is TRBJ1-6, the V gene TRBV6-2 or TRBV6-3, with D unclear. Germline values: CDR1 MNHEY, CDR2 SVGEGT. The CDR3 extends over 15 amino acids. Trimming shortened V by 2 bases and J by 9 bases, and 14 bases separated the two germline ends. CDR3 protein: CASSYGPGSSSPLHF. As DNA, the CDR3 is TGTGCCAGCAGTTACGGACCCGGGAGCAGTTCACCCCTCCACTTT.

The rearrangement joins TRBV7-9 to TRBJ2-2, with D perhaps TRBD1 (6 bases). Germline V gene sequence: CDR1 SEHNR, CDR2 FQNEAQ (reference sequence). The V end lost 8 bases, the J end lost 5 bases, and 15 bases lay between the germline ends. The CDR3 runs 14 residues. This CDR3 reads CASQGSSGTGELFF. The CDR3, as DNA: TGTGCCAGCCAGGGGTCGTCGGGAACCGGGGAGCTGTTTTTT.

V gene TRBV28 combines with J gene TRBJ1-1; TRBD1 agrees at 9 bases. Trimming cost V 6 bases and J 3 bases; bases outside gene matches: 14. This CDR3 is 17 amino acids long. Germline CDR1 reads MDHEN; CDR2 reads SYDVKM. In DNA, the CDR3 is TGTGCCAGCAGCACTTACAGGGGGCGCAATAGGGACACTGAAGCTTTCTTT. As protein: CASSTYRGRNRDTEAFF.

This chain connects TRBV9 to TRBJ2-5; TRBD2 might be the D (6 bases). In germline, CDR1 is SGDLS, CDR2 YYNGEE. V was cut by 4 bases and J by 5 bases, with 21 bases left in between. The CDR3 contains 16 residues. The CDR3 DNA reads as TGTGCCAGCAGCTTAGGTGGGGGAGGTGCCGGGGAGACCCAGTACTTC. Its protein is CASSLGGGGAGETQYF.

The chain employs TRBV5-1 and TRBJ1-2; 12 positions agree with TRBD1. Trimming took 3 bases from V and 2 from J; bases not matched to a gene: 2. The CDR3 is made up of 15 amino acids. CDR1 is SGHRS and CDR2 is YFSETQ in the germline V gene. The CDR3: CASSWGQGANYGYTF. In DNA form, the CDR3 reads TGCGCCAGCAGCTGGGGACAGGGGGCGAACTATGGCTACACCTTC.

The chain has TRBV4-1 and TRBJ1-1; 8 bases are shared with TRBD1. Germline trimming cut 2 bases from V and 5 bases from J; bases unmatched to any gene: 10. Per the germline V gene, CDR1 is MGHRA and CDR2 is YSYEKL. CDR3 length: 16 amino acids. The CDR3 reads CASSQRTGGNPTEAFF. CDR3 DNA sequence: TGCGCCAGCAGCCAACGCACAGGGGGGAATCCTACTGAAGCTTTCTTT.

This clone was seen only a few times. The V call is TRBV3-1 (or the pseudogene TRBV3-2), the J call TRBJ1-1; D is undetermined. Trimming removed 0 bases at V and 0 bases at J, with 5 bases between. The CDR3 runs 14 residues. The germline CDR1 and CDR2 sequences are LGHDT and YNNKEL (reference sequence). CDR3 sequence: CASSQEQLNTEAFF. The CDR3 DNA reads as TGTGCCAGCAGCCAAGAACAGCTGAACACTGAAGCTTTCTTT.

The J gene is TRBJ2-6, the V gene TRBV2; 12 nucleotides match TRBD2. V dropped 7 bases and J dropped 0; count of bases not matched to a gene: 4. The CDR3 sequence is 17 residues long. Germline-derived CDR1 and CDR2 are SNHLY and FYNNEI. The CDR3 coding sequence is TGTGCCAGCACCCAGACTAGCGGGAGCTCTGGGGCCAACGTCCTGACTTTC. Translation: CASTQTSGSSGANVLTF.

This chain links TRBV7-3 with TRBJ1-1; D may be TRBD1 (6 bases). Germline CDR1 and CDR2: SGHTA and FQGTGA. V shed 3 bases and J shed 3 bases, with 11 bases lying between them. This CDR3 spans 14 amino acids. The CDR3 is CASSLGGLDTEAFF. CDR3 nucleotides: TGTGCCAGCAGCTTGGGGGGGCTCGACACTGAAGCTTTCTTT.

Points on this clone: The same CDR3 arises from other DNA sequences in this sample as well. V is TRBV5-1 and J is TRBJ1-3; no clear D gene. Germline CDR1 and CDR2: SGHRS and YFSETQ. Trimming removed 2 bases at V and 0 bases at J, with 6 bases between. The CDR3 is 14 amino acids. CDR3 in DNA: TGCGCCAGCAGCTTAGGAGACTCTGGAAACACCATATATTTT. Amino acids: CASSLGDSGNTIYF.

The chain employs TRBV29-1 and TRBJ1-5; D unresolved. This CDR3 region has 15 residues. Trimming pared 1 base from V and 6 bases from J, leaving 16 bases between. Germline V lookup: CDR1 SQVTM, CDR2 ANQGSEA. The CDR3 loop reads CSVEGQEGRGQPQHF. In nucleotides, the CDR3 is TGCAGCGTTGAAGGCCAGGAGGGTCGAGGTCAGCCCCAGCATTTT.

This clone occurred once. The rearrangement links TRBV3-1 (or the pseudogene TRBV3-2) to TRBJ1-2; TRBD1 is a possible D gene (6 bases). Germline CDR1 reads LGHDT; CDR2 reads YNNKEL (reference sequence). Trimming took 8 bases from V and 8 from J, leaving 15 bases between them. CDR3 length equals 12 residues. CDR3: CASSAGAAGYTF. CDR3 bases: TGTGCCAGCTCGGCGGGGGCAGCAGGCTACACCTTC.

The chain combines TRBV18 with TRBJ1-6; D perhaps matches TRBD1 (6 bases). Trimming cost V 0 bases and J 7 bases, with 16 bases left between them. Germline V gene sequence: CDR1 KGHSH, CDR2 LQKENI. This CDR3 region has 17 residues. The CDR3, as DNA: TGTGCCAGCTCACCACCATTTTCAGGGACACGGAATTCACCCCTCCACTTT. It encodes CASSPPFSGTRNSPLHF.

V is TRBV18 and J is TRBJ2-5, with 8 bases lining up with TRBD1. The CDR3 is 16 amino acids. From germline, CDR1 is KGHSH and CDR2 LQKENI. V gave up 6 bases and J gave up 2 bases; unmatched junction bases: 11. The CDR3 region is CASSFTGGTQQETQYF. The CDR3 nucleotides are TGTGCCAGCTCGTTCACAGGGGGGACTCAACAAGAGACCCAGTACTTC.

This chain links TRBV7-8 with TRBJ1-2, with D maybe TRBD1 (5 bases). This CDR3 comprises 15 residues. The V gene lost 3 bases and the J gene lost 8 bases, with 19 bases spanning the gap. Germline assignment: CDR1 SGHVS and CDR2 FQNEAQ. The DNA for the CDR3 is TGTGCCAGCAGCTTCGATACCGGGACTTCCGTGGGCTACACCTTC. Protein sequence: CASSFDTGTSVGYTF.

The chain carries TRBV5-4 and TRBJ2-5; 10 bases match TRBD2. Per germline, CDR1 SGHNT and CDR2 YYREEE (reference sequence). J lost 4 bases, V lost 3 bases, and 6 bases had no gene match. The CDR3 length is 15 residues. The CDR3 region is CASSSLAGEGETQYF. DNA of the CDR3: TGTGCCAGCAGCTCGCTAGCGGGGGAAGGAGAGACCCAGTACTTC.

The chain is built from TRBV4-1 and TRBJ1-5; D might be TRBD1 (6 bases). CDR3 size: 13 residues. The germline V and J ends were trimmed by 3 bases and 8 bases, with 11 bases remaining between them. Per the germline V gene, CDR1 is MGHRA and CDR2 is YSYEKL. CDR3 protein: CASSHLAGEPQHF. CDR3 nucleotide sequence: TGCGCCAGCAGCCACTTAGCAGGGGAGCCCCAGCATTTT.

In its sample, this clone was seen once. CDR3 sequence reads: CASRKTGGSNQPQHF. The CDR3 coding sequence is TGTGCCAGCAGGAAAACAGGGGGTAGCAATCAGCCCCAGCATTTT. This chain uses TRBV6-5 with TRBJ1-5, with 8 bases matching TRBD1. The CDR3 covers 15 residues. CDR1 MNHEY and CDR2 SVGAGI come from the germline V gene. The V segment lost 6 bases and the J segment 0 bases; nucleotides outside the gene matches: 4.

The chain employs TRBV5-1 and TRBJ2-2; 7 nucleotides line up with TRBD1. The CDR3 contains 14 residues. The germline V gene encodes CDR1 SGHRS and CDR2 YFSETQ. V lost 5 bases to trimming and J lost 9 bases; unmatched junction nucleotides: 10. CDR3 sequence reads: CASSPQGVSWELFF. CDR3 in DNA: TGCGCCAGCAGTCCTCAGGGGGTGTCGTGGGAGCTGTTTTTT.

The V call is TRBV6-6, the J call TRBJ1-4, with D perhaps TRBD1 (6 bases). Germline-derived CDR1 and CDR2 are MNHNY and SVGAGI (reference sequence). This CDR3 is 12 amino acids long. The V gene lost 6 bases and the J gene lost 4 bases, with 6 bases spanning the gap. The CDR3 here is CASRDSNEKLFF. The CDR3 coding sequence is TGTGCCAGCAGGGACAGTAATGAAAAACTGTTTTTT.